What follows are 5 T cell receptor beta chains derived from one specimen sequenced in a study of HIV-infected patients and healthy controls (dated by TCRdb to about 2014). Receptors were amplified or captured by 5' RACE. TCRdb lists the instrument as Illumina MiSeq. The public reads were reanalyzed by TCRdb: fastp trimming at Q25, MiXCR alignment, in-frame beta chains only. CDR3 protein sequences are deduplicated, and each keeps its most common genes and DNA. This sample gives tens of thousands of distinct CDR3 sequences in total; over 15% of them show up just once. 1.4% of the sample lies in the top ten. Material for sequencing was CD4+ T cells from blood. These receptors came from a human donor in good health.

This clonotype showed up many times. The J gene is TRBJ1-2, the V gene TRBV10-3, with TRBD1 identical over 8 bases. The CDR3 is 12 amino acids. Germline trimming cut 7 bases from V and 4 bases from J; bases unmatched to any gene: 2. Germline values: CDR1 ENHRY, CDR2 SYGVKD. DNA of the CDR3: TGTGCCATCAAAGGACAGGGCTATGGCTACACCTTC. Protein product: CAIKGQGYGYTF.

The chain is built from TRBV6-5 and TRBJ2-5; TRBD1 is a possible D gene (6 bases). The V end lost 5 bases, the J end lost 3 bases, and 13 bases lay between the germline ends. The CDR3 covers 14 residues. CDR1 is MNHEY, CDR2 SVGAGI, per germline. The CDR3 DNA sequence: TGTGCCAGCAGTCGCTCCCCAGGGGAAGAGACCCAGTACTTC. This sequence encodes CASSRSPGEETQYF.

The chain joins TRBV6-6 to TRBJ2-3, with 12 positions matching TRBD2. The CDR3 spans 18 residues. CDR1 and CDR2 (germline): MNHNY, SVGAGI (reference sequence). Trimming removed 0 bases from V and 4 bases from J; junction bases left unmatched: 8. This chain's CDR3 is CASSYSTLAGGNSDTQYF. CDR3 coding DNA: TGTGCCAGCAGTTACTCGACGCTAGCGGGGGGGAATTCAGATACGCAGTATTTT.

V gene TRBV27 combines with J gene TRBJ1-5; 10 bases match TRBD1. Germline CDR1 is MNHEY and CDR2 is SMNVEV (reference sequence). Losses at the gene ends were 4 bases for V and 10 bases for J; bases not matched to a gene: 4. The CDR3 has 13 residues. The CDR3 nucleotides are TGTGCCAGCAGTTCCGACAGGGGGCAACCCCAGCATTTT. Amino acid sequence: CASSSDRGQPQHF.

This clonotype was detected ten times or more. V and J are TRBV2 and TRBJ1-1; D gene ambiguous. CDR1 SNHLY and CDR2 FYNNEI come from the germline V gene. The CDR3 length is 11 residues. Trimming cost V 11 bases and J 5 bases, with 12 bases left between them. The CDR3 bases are TGTGCCCGTAAGTCGGGGACTGAAGCTTTCTTT. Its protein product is CARKSGTEAFF.